This T cell receptor (beta chain) was documented in a study of T cells in tumors after PD-1 blockade. Study overall: Each patient got pembrolizumab 200 mg every 3 weeks or cemiplimab 350 mg every 2 weeks.

Genomic DNA template from tumor biopsies or peripheral blood, 616 ng to 6,004 ng input. Whole-study findings and limits: Some novel exhausted tumor clones appeared in pre-treatment blood, suggesting peripheral recruitment. Only pre- versus post-treatment comparisons showed clonal replacement.

Turning to this clone: The antigen is undetermined.

Germline loops: CDR1 KGHSH, CDR2 LQKENI. V was pared by 2 bases and J by 10 bases, with 12 bases between. This CDR3 has 13 residues. Profiling relied on immunoSEQ multiplex PCR, and the TCRdb table lists in-frame clones only, not all of them. Among roughly 12,000 clones, roughly three fifths were seen once, and the ten largest hold over 25%. The sequences come from tumor tissue, collected before anti-PD-1 treatment. This clonotype originated in a human donor with cutaneous squamous cell carcinoma. V gene TRBV18 combines with J gene TRBJ1-3; D call uncertain. The CDR3 bases are TGTGCCAGCTCACCATCTTGGGAGGGAACCATATATTTT. Residues: CASSPSWEGTIYF. Supplemented by reference TRBV18 and TRBJ1-3, the full variable domain reads NAGVMQNPRHLVRRRGQEARLRCSPMKGHSHVYWYRQLPEEGLKFMVYLQKENIIDESGMPKERFSAEFPKEGPSILRIQQVVRGDSAAYFCASSPSWEGTIYFGEGSWLTVV.